This T cell receptor (beta chain) was profiled in a study of blood T cells in healthy people across ages. It was with a sample-barcoded 5' primer and a J-beta primer mix that a second PCR of roughly 7 to 12 cycles was run. One entry per CDR3 protein, called by TCRdb with MiXCR from the 5' RACE reads. The repertoire holds about 1,500,000 distinct CDR3 sequences, roughly 40% seen once, with approximately 7.9% in the top ten. Germline V gene data show CDR1 as KGHDR and CDR2 as SFDVKD. V dropped 2 bases and J dropped 2; count of bases not matched to a gene: 7. This CDR3 region has 16 residues. The sequenced material came from blood. The TCR originated in a woman younger than 30 in good health. V is TRBV24-1 and J is TRBJ2-5; 7 bases align to TRBD1. The CDR3 protein is CATSDWGQIKQETQYF. CDR3 nucleotides: TGTGCCACCAGTGATTGGGGACAGATCAAGCAAGAGACCCAGTACTTC.